This T cell receptor beta chain is drawn from a study of beta chain features in type 1 diabetes (dated by TCRdb to 2016 to 2019). About the full investigation: No differences in mean age, gender distribution, total cell number or subset yield were found between patients and healthy donors. The study compared the TCRB repertoires of sorted circulating CD4+ T cell subsets in recently diagnosed type 1 diabetes patients with those in matched healthy donors. Regulatory and stem cell-like memory subsets were isolated from only 8 patients and 8 healthy donors, whereas naive and central memory subsets came from all 30 or so donors. A total of roughly 100 million sorted cells were examined across all samples, and the number of cells per subset was strongly correlated with RNA yield.

Here is what the overall study found, with its caveats: Because cDNA was sequenced instead of genomic DNA, highly expressing activated cells could be over-represented, though the groups showed no difference in activation or CD3 levels. In all four CD4+ subsets, TCRB CDR3 length was moderately but significantly shorter in type 1 diabetes patients. PCR may preferentially amplify shorter templates, but because patient and control samples were amplified and corrected together, any resulting skew would affect both groups equally. Because small numbers of individuals were included in the HLA sub-analyses, any influence of HLA type on TCRB rearrangement was left unresolved. The naive, central memory and regulatory TCRB repertoires appeared to resemble one another more closely among patients than among healthy donors. At VDJ recombination sites, type 1 diabetes patients had fewer insertions and more deleted nucleotides, which implies abnormalities in thymic rearrangement.

All of the isolated RNA was reverse transcribed with the High Capacity cDNA Reverse Transcription Kit, so expressed TCRB transcripts were sequenced. Naive, central memory and regulatory T cell samples underwent deep immunoSEQ sequencing, averaging about 3.57 million total reads per sample. After sorted cells were lysed in RLT buffer, RNA was extracted with DNase-treated RNeasy Micro or Mini kits, with the choice depending on cell number. To prevent cross-contamination, each cell subset was processed individually, whereas patient and healthy donor samples were processed jointly. The immunoSEQ multiplex PCR was used to amplify TCRB sequences from cDNA, yielding 87-bp fragments that span the CDR3 region. Sequencing of the amplicons was performed on the Illumina HiSeq platform. On the study's bioinformatics: PCR bias was corrected computationally using synthetic template baselines, and reads within Hamming distance 2 were collapsed, with unmergeable singletons discarded. Reads were aligned to IMGT to assign V, D and J genes, CDR3 length, and insertions or deletions at six rearrangement sites. Within each subset, clonotype counts were normalized to sorted cell number, after which true diversity and Gini coefficients were computed with the tcR R package. Repertoire sharing was quantified using the overlap coefficient calculated on TCRB nucleotide sequences. As a proxy for the pre-selection repertoire, out-of-frame TCRB sequences from naive cells were analyzed. Imported from immuneACCESS, the table was reduced by TCRdb to in-frame sequences with V and J called. These copies leave out some clones; in studies compared against another copy, an unresolved V gene accounts for under half, and the cause of the remainder is not known. The D gene and trimming were derived from the DNA, and the V and J assignments and clone size from that table. The sample contains under 500,000 clones, over 25% of them found a single time. Of the sample, roughly 0.066% is held by the ten largest clones.

In regard to this clone: Its cognate antigen has yet to be identified. The record has no base qualities; no much larger clone is one base away.

Each donor gave one peripheral blood draw, averaging approximately 0.12 L, which was collected into heparinised tubes. Using a panel that included CD45RO, CCR7, CD25, CD127, CD95 and CD27, naive, central memory, regulatory and stem cell-like memory CD4+ T cells were sorted on a BD FACSAria II. Every sorted population had a purity above 95%. Right away, PBMCs were isolated by Lymphoprep density gradient centrifugation and were stained directly, with no culture step. So that batch effects would be minimized, each experiment stained and sorted samples in pairs, pairing one healthy donor with one patient. The receptor was derived from a man between 18 and 35 years old in good health. Sequences were obtained from naive CD4+ T cells from blood. The sample's cell subset or site label is to be understood as: true naive CD4+ T cells.

DNA sequence: TGTGCCAGCTCACCAGTAGCCGCCAACACTGAAGCTTTCTTT. Its product reads: CASSPVAANTEAFF. The sequence is built from TRBV18 and TRBJ1-1; there is no confident call for the D gene. CDR3 length: 14 amino acids, cysteine to phenylalanine. Of the read, only the CDR3 DNA is kept; its 42 bases are in frame from base 1. V drops 2 bases and J drops 2 bases, leaving 9 bases in between. CDR1 and CDR2 were assigned from the germline V gene as KGHSH and LQKENI. The entire variable domain, with the stretches around the CDR3 drawn from the reference TRBV18 and TRBJ1-1 proteins, is NAGVMQNPRHLVRRRGQEARLRCSPMKGHSHVYWYRQLPEEGLKFMVYLQKENIIDESGMPKERFSAEFPKEGPSILRIQQVVRGDSAAYFCASSPVAANTEAFFGQGTRLTVV.